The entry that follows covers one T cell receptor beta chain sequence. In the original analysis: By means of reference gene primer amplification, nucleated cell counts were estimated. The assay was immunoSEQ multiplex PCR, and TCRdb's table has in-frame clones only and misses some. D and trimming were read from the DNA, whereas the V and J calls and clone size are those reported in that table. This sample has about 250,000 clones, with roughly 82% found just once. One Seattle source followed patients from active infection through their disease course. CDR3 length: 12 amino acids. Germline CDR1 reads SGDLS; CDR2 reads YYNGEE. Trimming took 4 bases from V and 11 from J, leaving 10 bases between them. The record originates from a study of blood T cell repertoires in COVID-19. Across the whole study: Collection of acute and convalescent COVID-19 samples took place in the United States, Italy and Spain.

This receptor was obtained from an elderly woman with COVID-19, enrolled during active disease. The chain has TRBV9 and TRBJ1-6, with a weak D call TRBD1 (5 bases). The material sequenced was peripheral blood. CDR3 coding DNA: TGTGCCAGCAGCCTGGCGGGGGCACCCCTCCACTTT. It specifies CASSLAGAPLHF.